This TCR beta chain derives from a study of cytomegalovirus exposure and HLA in healthy donors. Use of 60 Vbeta and 13 Jbeta primers characterized the PCR. In the study's own analysis: It was a later analysis that counted some 80 million unique TCR beta chains, of which about 10 million were shared. Assay: immunoSEQ multiplex PCR; the TCRdb copy retains only in-frame clones and omits some. That table gives V, J and clone size, and the DNA gave D and trimming. The data include 70,000 or so clones; the top ten clones carry roughly 2.3%. CDR1 is LNHDA and CDR2 is SQIVND in the germline V gene (reference sequence). Between the trimmed V and J ends, which lost 3 bases and 9 bases, there was a span of 8 bases. The CDR3 has 11 amino acids. Overall study findings and caveats: The majority of CMV-associated TCR beta chains were reported as apparently HLA-restricted in a later analysis. Investigators reported 164 TCR beta chains as tied to cytomegalovirus. Presence/absence results assume similar sequencing depth per donor, which may not hold.

Details on this clone: The antigen is undetermined.

The sequence was obtained from a female donor in good health and CMV-seropositive. This chain joins TRBV19 and TRBJ1-1; possible D gene TRBD1, 5 bases. Sequenced input: PBMCs. The CDR3 spells CASSILDKAFF. In nucleotides, the CDR3 is TGTGCCAGTAGTATTCTGGACAAAGCTTTCTTT.